These T cell receptor beta chains were read from a single sample in a study of cytomegalovirus exposure and HLA in healthy donors. Generated by immunoSEQ multiplex PCR, the TCRdb table keeps only in-frame clones and is missing some. Here the sample spans over 150,000 clones, about 84% being singletons. Sequenced input: PBMCs. Receptors were obtained from a young man in good health and CMV-seronegative. The CDR3 runs from the conserved cysteine through the conserved F or W. D genes are given only for firm matches. Expanded clones are given a class, and other clones once, few, many or no size at all.

TRBV6-5,TRBD2,.,TRBJ2-7,CASSYGGRIHEQYF,TGTGCCAGCAGTTATGGCGGGAGGATCCACGAGCAGTACTTC
TRBV7-8,.,.,TRBJ1-2,CASSLKQGANYGYTF,TGTGCCAGCAGCCTAAAACAGGGAGCTAACTATGGCTACACCTTC
TRBV14,.,.,TRBJ2-7,CASSRYQLNEQYF,TGTGCCAGCAGCCGGTATCAACTAAACGAGCAGTACTTC
TRBV27,.,.,TRBJ2-7,CASSLSGVSYEQYF,TGTGCCAGCAGTTTATCGGGAGTCTCCTACGAGCAGTACTTC
TRBV7-2,TRBD1,.,TRBJ2-7,CASSSRVGGSTAYEQYF,TGTGCCAGCAGCTCGAGGGTAGGGGGCTCGACTGCCTACGAGCAGTACTTC
TRBV7-9,TRBD2,.,TRBJ2-7,CASSSSGVPNEQYF,TGTGCCAGCAGCTCCAGCGGGGTACCAAACGAGCAGTACTTC
TRBV5-1,TRBD2,.,TRBJ2-1,CASNLVLGLAGNEQFF,TGCGCCAGCAACTTGGTATTGGGACTAGCGGGGAATGAGCAGTTCTTC
TRBV18,TRBD2,.,TRBJ2-2,CASSASSGTNTGELFF,TGTGCCAGCTCAGCGTCTAGCGGAACGAACACCGGGGAGCTGTTTTTT
TRBV5-6,TRBD1,.,TRBJ2-7,CASSFLQGVFEQYF,TGTGCCAGCAGCTTCCTACAGGGGGTCTTCGAGCAGTACTTC
TRBV18,TRBD2,.,TRBJ2-1,CASSTPGLGPNEQFF,TGTGCCAGCTCTACACCGGGACTAGGACCTAATGAGCAGTTCTTC
TRBV29-1,TRBD2,once,TRBJ2-7,CSVVSGGASYEQYF,TGCAGCGTTGTTAGCGGGGGCGCCTCCTACGAGCAGTACTTC
TRBV27,.,.,TRBJ1-2,CASCDGTCANYGYTF,TGTGCCAGCTGCGATGGGACATGCGCCAACTATGGCTACACCTTC
TRBV19,.,.,TRBJ2-7,CASTRGFEQYF,TGTGCCAGTACCCGCGGGTTCGAGCAGTACTTC
TRBV7-3,.,.,TRBJ2-1,CASSFGGSSEQFF,TGTGCCAGCAGCTTTGGAGGGTCAAGTGAGCAGTTCTTC
TRBV2,.,.,TRBJ2-7,CASRPPEDSAEQYF,TGTGCCAGCAGACCCCCGGAGGACAGCGCCGAGCAGTACTTC
TRBV5-4,.,few,TRBJ2-7,CASSFPGFGALNEQYF,TGTGCCAGCAGTTTCCCAGGATTCGGCGCGCTAAACGAGCAGTACTTC
TRBV4-1,.,.,TRBJ1-2,CASSPGNYGYTF,TGCGCCAGCAGCCCAGGGAACTATGGCTACACCTTC
TRBV30,TRBD2,once,TRBJ2-5,CAWSPSGFRAQETQYF,TGTGCCTGGAGTCCTAGCGGATTCCGGGCCCAAGAGACCCAGTACTTC
TRBV5-6,TRBD2,.,TRBJ2-1,CASSLLREANHNEQFF,TGTGCCAGCAGCTTGCTACGGGAGGCAAACCACAATGAGCAGTTCTTC
TRBV7-9,.,once,TRBJ2-4,CASSFYTGDFQYF,TGTGCCAGCAGCTTTTACACAGGAGATTTTCAGTACTTC
TRBV7-8,.,.,TRBJ1-6,CASSIRGGASNSPLHF,TGTGCCAGCAGTATAAGGGGTGGGGCGAGCAACTCACCCCTCCACTTT
TRBV5-4,.,.,TRBJ2-1,CASSSLPSSYNEQFF,TGTGCCAGCAGCTCCTTACCTAGCTCCTACAATGAGCAGTTCTTC
TRBV27,.,.,TRBJ1-3,CASSSRGTGNTIYF,TGTGCCAGCAGTTCCAGGGGCACGGGAAACACCATATATTTT
TRBV12-5,TRBD1,.,TRBJ2-1,CASGLVLGQGVYNEQFF,TGTGCTAGTGGTTTGGTATTAGGTCAGGGGGTATACAATGAGCAGTTCTTC
TRBV11-3,.,.,TRBJ1-1,CASSFGGRGDTEAFF,TGTGCCAGCAGCTTCGGGGGGCGAGGTGACACTGAAGCTTTCTTT
TRBV4-1,TRBD2,.,TRBJ2-1,CASSRIAGGYNEQFF,TGCGCCAGCAGCCGCATAGCGGGAGGCTACAATGAGCAGTTCTTC
TRBV5-6,.,.,TRBJ2-5,CASRLTEIETQYF,TGTGCCAGCAGGTTGACAGAAATAGAGACCCAGTACTTC
TRBV27,TRBD1,.,TRBJ2-7,CASSLSWTGAYEQYF,TGTGCCAGCAGTTTATCATGGACAGGGGCCTACGAGCAGTACTTC
TRBV19,.,.,TRBJ1-1,CASKTGITEAFF,TGTGCCAGTAAGACAGGCATCACTGAAGCTTTCTTT
TRBV28,.,.,TRBJ2-3,CATKVGGYTDTQYF,TGTGCCACCAAAGTTGGCGGTTACACAGATACGCAGTATTTT
TRBV6-4,.,.,TRBJ2-1,CASSFGGITVNEQFF,TGTGCCAGCAGTTTCGGCGGGATCACCGTCAATGAGCAGTTCTTC